This TCR beta chain stems from a study of cytotoxic CD8 clonotypes in ibrutinib-treated CLL. The CDR3 has 16 amino acids. Unmatched junction bases numbered 10, after V lost 5 bases and J lost 5 bases. Germline loops: CDR1 SGHTA, CDR2 FQGNSA. Here immunoSEQ multiplex PCR was the method, and the copy in TCRdb shows in-frame clones only, minus some. The profile shows around 52,000 clones, 56% of them singletons. This TCR was sampled from a human donor with chronic lymphocytic leukemia. This chain links TRBV7-2 with TRBJ2-7; 12 bases map to TRBD1. The sample here was PBMCs, taken after 24 months of ibrutinib treatment. The CDR3 sequence: CASSPIPGQGADEQYF. In DNA form, the CDR3 reads TGTGCCAGCAGCCCGATTCCGGGACAGGGGGCGGACGAGCAGTACTTC.